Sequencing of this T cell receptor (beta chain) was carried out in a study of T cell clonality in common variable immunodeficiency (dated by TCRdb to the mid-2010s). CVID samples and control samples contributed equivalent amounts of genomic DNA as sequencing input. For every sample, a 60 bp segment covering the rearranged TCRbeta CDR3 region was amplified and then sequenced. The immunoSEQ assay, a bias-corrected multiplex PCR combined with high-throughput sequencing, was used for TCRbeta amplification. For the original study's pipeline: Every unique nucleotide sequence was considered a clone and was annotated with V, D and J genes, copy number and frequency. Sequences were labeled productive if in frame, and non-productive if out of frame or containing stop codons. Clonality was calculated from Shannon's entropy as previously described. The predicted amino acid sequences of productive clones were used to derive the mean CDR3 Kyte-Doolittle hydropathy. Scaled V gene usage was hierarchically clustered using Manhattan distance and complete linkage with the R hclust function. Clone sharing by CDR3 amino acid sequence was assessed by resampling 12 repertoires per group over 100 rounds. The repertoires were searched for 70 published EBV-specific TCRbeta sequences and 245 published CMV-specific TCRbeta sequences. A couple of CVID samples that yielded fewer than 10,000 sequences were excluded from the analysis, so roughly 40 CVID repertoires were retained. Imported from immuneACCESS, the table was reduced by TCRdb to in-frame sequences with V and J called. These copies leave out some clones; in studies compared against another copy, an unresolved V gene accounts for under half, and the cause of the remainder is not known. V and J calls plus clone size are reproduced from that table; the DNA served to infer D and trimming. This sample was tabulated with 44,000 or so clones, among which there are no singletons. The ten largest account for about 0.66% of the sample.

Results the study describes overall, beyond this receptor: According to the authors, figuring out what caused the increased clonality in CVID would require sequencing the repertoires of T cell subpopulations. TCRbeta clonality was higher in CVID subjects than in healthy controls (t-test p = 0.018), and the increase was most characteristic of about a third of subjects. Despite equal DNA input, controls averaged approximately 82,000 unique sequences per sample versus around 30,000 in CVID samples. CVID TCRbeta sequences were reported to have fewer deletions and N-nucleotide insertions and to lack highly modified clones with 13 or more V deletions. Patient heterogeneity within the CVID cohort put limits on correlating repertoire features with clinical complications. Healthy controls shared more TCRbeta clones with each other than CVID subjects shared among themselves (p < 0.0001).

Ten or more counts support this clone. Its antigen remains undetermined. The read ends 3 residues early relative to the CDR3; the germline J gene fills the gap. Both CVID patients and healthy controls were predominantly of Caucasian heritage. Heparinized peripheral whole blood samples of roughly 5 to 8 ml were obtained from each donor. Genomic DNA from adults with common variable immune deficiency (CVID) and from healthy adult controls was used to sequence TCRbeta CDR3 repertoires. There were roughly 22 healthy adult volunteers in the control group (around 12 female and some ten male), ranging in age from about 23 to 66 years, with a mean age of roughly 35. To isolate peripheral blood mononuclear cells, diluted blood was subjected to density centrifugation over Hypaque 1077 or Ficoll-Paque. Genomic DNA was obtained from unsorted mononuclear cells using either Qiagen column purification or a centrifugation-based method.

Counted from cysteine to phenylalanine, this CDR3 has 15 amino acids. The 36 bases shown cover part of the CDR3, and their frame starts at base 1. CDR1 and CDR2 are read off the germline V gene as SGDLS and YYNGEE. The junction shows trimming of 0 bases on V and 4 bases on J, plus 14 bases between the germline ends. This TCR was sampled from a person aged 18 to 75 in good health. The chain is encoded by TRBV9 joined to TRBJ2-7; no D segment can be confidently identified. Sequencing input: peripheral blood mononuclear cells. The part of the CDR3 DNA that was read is TGTGCCAGCAGCGTAGACCTCACTACCCGGTACGAG. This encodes CASSVDLTTRYE. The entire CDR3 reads CASSVDLTTRYEQYF.